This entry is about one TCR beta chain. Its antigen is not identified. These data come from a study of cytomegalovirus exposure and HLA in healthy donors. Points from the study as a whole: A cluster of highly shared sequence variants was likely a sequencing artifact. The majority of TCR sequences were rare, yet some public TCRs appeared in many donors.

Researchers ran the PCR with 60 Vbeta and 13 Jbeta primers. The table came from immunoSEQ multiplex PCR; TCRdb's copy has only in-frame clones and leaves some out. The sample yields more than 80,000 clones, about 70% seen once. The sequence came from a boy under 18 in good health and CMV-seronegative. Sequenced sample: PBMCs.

CDR3 DNA: TGTGCCAGCAGCTTAGCTGGCGGGGGGCCCTACGAGCAGTACTTC. It translates to CASSLAGGGPYEQYF. The chain recombines TRBV7-6 with TRBJ2-7, with TRBD2 matching over 8 bases. There are 15 residues in the CDR3. J lost 2 bases, V lost 0 bases, and 3 bases had no gene match. Germline CDR1 is SGHVS and CDR2 is FNYEAQ.